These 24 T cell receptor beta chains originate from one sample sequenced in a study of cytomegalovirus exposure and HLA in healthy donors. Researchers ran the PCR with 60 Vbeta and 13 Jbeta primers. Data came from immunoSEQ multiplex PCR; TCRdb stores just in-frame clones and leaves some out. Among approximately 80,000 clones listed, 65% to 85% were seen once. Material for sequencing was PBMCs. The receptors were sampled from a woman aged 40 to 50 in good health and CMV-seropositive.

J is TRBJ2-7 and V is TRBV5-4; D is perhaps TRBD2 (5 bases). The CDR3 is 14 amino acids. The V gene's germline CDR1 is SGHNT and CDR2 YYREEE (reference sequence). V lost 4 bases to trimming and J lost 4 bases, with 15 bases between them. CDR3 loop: CASSATRLGYEQYF. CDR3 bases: TGTGCCAGCAGCGCTACTAGGCTTGGATACGAGCAGTACTTC.

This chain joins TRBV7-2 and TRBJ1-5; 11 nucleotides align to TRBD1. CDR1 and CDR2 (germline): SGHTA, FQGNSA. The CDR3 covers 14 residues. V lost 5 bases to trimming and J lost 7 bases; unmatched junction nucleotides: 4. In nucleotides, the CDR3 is TGTGCCAGCAGCCGGGACAGGGGGAAGCAGCCCCAGCATTTT. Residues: CASSRDRGKQPQHF.

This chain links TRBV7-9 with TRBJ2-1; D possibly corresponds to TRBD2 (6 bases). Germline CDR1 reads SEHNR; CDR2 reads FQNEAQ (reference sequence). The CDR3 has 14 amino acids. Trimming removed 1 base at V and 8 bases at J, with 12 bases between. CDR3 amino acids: CASSLVNWGDEQFF. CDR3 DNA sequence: TGTGCCAGCAGCTTAGTAAATTGGGGGGATGAGCAGTTCTTC.

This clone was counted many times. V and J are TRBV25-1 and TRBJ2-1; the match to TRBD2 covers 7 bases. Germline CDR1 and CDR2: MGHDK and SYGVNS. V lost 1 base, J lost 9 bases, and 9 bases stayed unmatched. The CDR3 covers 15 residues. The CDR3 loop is CASSEFGGNRAEQFF. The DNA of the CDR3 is TGTGCCAGCAGTGAATTCGGGGGGAACCGAGCTGAGCAGTTCTTC.

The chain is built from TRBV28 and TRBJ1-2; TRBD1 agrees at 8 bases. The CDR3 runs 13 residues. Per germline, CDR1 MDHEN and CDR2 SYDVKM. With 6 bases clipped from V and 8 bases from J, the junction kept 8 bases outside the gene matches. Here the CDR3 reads CASSSGQGRGYTF. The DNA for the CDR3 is TGTGCCAGCAGCTCCGGACAGGGTCGAGGCTACACCTTC.

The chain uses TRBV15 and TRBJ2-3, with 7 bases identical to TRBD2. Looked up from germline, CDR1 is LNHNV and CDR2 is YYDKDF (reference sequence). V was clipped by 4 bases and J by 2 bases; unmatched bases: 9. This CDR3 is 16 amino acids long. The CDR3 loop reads CATSNGVGGDTDTQYF. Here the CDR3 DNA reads TGTGCCACCAGCAACGGAGTGGGGGGGGACACAGATACGCAGTATTTT.

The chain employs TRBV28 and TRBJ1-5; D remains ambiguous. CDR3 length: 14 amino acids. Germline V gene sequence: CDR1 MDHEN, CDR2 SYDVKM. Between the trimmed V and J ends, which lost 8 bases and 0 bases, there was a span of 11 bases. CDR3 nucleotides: TGTGCCAGCTGGTCAGGATATAGCAATCAGCCCCAGCATTTT. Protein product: CASWSGYSNQPQHF.

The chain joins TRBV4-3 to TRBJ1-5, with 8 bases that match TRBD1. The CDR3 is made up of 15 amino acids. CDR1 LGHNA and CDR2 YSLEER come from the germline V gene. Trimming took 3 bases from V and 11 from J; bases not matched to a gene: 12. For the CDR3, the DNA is TGCGCCAGCAGCCAGAACAGGGGGACCCAGTTGGCCCAGCATTTT. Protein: CASSQNRGTQLAQHF.

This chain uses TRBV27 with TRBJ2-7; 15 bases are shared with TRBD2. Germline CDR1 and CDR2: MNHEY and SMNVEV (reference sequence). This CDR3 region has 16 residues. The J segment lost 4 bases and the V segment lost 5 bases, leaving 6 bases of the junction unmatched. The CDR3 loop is CASSGGLAGGLYEQYF. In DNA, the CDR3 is TGTGCCAGCAGTGGGGGACTAGCGGGGGGTTTATACGAGCAGTACTTC.

CDR3 residues: CASSWAGRASDTQYF. The CDR3 DNA reads TGCGCCAGCAGCTGGGCGGGACGGGCATCGGATACGCAGTATTTT. The rearrangement joins TRBV5-1 to TRBJ2-3; TRBD2 might be the D (6 bases). The CDR3 has 15 amino acids. Germline values: CDR1 SGHRS, CDR2 YFSETQ. V was shortened by 3 bases and J by 6 bases, with 17 bases between the two germline ends.

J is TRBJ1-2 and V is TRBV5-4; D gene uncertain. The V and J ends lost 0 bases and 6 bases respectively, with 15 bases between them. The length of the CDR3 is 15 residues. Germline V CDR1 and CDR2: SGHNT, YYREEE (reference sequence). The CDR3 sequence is CASSLGGREHDGYTF. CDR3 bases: TGTGCCAGCAGCTTGGGAGGGAGGGAGCACGATGGCTACACCTTC.

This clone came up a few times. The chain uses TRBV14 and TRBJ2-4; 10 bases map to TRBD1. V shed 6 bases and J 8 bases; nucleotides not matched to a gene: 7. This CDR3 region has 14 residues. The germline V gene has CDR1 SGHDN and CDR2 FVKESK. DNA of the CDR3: TGTGCCAGCAGGCCGGGACAGGGGAAGGACATTCAGTACTTC. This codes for CASRPGQGKDIQYF.

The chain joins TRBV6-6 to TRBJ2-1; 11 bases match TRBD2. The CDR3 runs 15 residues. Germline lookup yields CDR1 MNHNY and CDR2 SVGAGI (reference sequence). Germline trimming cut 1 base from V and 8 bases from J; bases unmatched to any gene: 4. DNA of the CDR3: TGTGCCAGCAGTTACTTAGCGGGAGGGCGGGATGAGCAGTTCTTC. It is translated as CASSYLAGGRDEQFF.

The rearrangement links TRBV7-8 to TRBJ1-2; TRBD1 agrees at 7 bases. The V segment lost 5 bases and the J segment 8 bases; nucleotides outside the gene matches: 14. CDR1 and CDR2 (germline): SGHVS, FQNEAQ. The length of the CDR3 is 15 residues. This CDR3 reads CASSLGQPGVGGYTF. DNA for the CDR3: TGTGCCAGCAGCCTGGGACAGCCGGGCGTTGGAGGCTACACCTTC.

CDR3 sequence reads: CASSLEEGYGYTF. The CDR3 DNA is TGCGCCAGCAGCCTCGAAGAGGGATACGGCTACACCTTC. V is TRBV4-3 and J is TRBJ1-2; the D is unclear. This CDR3 is built from 13 residues. Per the germline V gene, CDR1 is LGHNA and CDR2 is YSLEER. V was clipped by 4 bases and J by 8 bases, with 14 bases between them.

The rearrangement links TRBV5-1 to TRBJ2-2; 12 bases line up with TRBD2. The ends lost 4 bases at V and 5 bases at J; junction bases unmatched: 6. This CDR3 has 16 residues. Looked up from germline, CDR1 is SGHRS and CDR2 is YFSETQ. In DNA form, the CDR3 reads TGCGCCAGCAGCCTTAGGACTAGCGGGGAAACCGGGGAGCTGTTTTTT. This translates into CASSLRTSGETGELFF.

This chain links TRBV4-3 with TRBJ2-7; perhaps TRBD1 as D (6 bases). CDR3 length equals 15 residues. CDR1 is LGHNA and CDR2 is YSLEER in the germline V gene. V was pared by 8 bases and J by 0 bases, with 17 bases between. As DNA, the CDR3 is TGCGCCAGCCGCCTCGACAGGCAGAGCTCCTACGAGCAGTACTTC. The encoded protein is CASRLDRQSSYEQYF.

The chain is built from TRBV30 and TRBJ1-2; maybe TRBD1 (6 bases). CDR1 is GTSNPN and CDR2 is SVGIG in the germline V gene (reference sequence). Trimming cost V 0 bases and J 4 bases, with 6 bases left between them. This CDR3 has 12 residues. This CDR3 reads CAWSVGGYGYTF. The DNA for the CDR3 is TGTGCCTGGAGTGTAGGGGGCTATGGCTACACCTTC.

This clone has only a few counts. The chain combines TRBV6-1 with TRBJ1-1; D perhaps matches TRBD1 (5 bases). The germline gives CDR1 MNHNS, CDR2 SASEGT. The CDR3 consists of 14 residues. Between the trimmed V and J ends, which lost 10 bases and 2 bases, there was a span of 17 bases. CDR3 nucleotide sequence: TGTGCCACCGTGAAAGAGACAGCAAACACTGAAGCTTTCTTT. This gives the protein CATVKETANTEAFF.

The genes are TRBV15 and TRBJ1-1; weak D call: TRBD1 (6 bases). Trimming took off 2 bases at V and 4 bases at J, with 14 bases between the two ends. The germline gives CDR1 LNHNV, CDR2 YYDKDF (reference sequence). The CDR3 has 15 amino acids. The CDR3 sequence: CATSRRGGSGTEAFF. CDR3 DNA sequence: TGTGCCACCAGCAGACGAGGGGGTTCGGGCACTGAAGCTTTCTTT.

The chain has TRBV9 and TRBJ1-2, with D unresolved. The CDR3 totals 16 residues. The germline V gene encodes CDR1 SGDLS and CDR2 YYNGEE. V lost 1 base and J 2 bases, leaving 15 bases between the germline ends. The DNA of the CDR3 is TGTGCCAGCAGCGTATCCCCGGTTCCCTCGAACTATGGCTACACCTTC. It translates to CASSVSPVPSNYGYTF. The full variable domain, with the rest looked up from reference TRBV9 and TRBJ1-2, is DSGVTQTPKHLITATGQRVTLRCSPRSGDLSVYWYQQSLDQGLQFLIQYYNGEERAKGNILERFSAQQFPDLHSELNLSSLELGDSALYFCASSVSPVPSNYGYTFGSGTRLTVV.

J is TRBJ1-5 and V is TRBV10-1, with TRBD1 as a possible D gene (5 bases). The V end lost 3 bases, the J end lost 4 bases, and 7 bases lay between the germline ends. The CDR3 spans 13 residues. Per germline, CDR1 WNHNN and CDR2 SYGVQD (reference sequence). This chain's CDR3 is CASSEQANQPQHF. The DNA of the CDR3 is TGCGCCAGCAGTGAACAGGCAAATCAGCCCCAGCATTTT.

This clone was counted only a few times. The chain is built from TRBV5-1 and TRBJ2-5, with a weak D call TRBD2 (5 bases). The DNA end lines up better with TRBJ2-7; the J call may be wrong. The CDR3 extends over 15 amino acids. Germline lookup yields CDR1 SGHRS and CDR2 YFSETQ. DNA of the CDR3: TGCGCCAGCAGCTTGATCGGGAAAAGCTCCTACGAGCAGTACTTC. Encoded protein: CASSLIGKSSYEQYF.

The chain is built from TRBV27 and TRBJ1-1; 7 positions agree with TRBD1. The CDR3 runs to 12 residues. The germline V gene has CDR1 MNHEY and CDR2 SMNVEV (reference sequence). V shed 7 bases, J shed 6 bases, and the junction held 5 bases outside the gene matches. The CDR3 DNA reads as TGTGCCAGCAACGGACAGGACGCTGAAGCTTTCTTT. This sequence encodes CASNGQDAEAFF.